The 24 T cell receptor beta chains listed next were all sequenced from one sample in a study of regulatory T cells in long-lasting Graves disease (dated by TCRdb to the early 2020s). The library was produced with multiplex PCR. The instrument was an Illumina HiSeq 4000. iRepertoire HTBI primers and Arm-PCR amplification of CDR3 regions were used to construct TCR beta libraries. TCRdb passed the public sequencing reads through fastp at Q25 and MiXCR, retaining productive beta sequences. A single entry per CDR3 protein holds the most common genes and DNA from its merged rows. The sample profile shows approximately 400,000 distinct CDR3 sequences; less than 25% of them were found once. Together, the top ten hold more than 20% of the sample. The sample's time point label, in plain terms: persistent/refractory GD, antithyroid drugs over 5 years with positive TRAb. For both TCR sequencing and RNA sequencing, RNA was extracted from PBMCs in TRIzol.

The sequences come from peripheral blood mononuclear cells (PBMCs), collected when the disease was refractory, from a patient treated with antithyroid drugs. These receptors came from a female donor with Graves disease.

This clonotype was seen at least ten times. The CDR3 bases are TGTGCCAGCAGTTACTCGGGTGAAAGCAATCAGCCCCAGCATTTT. This codes for CASSYSGESNQPQHF. The chain recombines TRBV6-5 with TRBJ1-5; D is unclear. This CDR3 spans 15 amino acids. V shed 0 bases and J shed 1 base, with 7 bases lying between them. Per the germline V gene, CDR1 is MNHEY and CDR2 is SVGAGI.

This clonotype was counted only a few times. The rearrangement joins TRBV12-3 or TRBV12-4 to TRBJ2-7; perhaps TRBD2 as D (6 bases). Trimming took off 7 bases at V and 2 bases at J, with 18 bases between the two ends. The CDR3 runs to 15 residues. The CDR3 DNA sequence: TGTGCCAGCAAACTTTCCGGGACTCCCCCCTACGAGCAGTACTTC. It specifies CASKLSGTPPYEQYF.

In DNA, the CDR3 is TGTGCCAGCAGTTTATGGGGCCCGCAGGGGACAACCACGTGGGACAATGAGCAGTTCTTC. This translates into CASSLWGPQGTTTWDNEQFF. J is TRBJ2-1 and V is TRBV27; a weak D match, TRBD1 (6 bases). V was cut by 1 base and J by 5 bases, with 27 bases left in between. Germline V CDR1 and CDR2: MNHEY, SMNVEV (reference sequence). The CDR3 contains 20 residues.

This clonotype was detected a few times. V is TRBV30 and J is TRBJ2-7; weak D call: TRBD2 (5 bases). Germline CDR1 and CDR2: GTSNPN and SVGIG (reference sequence). The CDR3 is made up of 13 amino acids. V was shortened by 4 bases and J by 1 base, with 11 bases between the two germline ends. For the CDR3, the DNA is TGTGCCTGGAATCTTCGGGGTTCCTACGAGCAGTACTTC. This sequence encodes CAWNLRGSYEQYF.

The table lists this clonotype with a few counts. This rearrangement joins TRBV29-1 to TRBJ2-7; D uncertain. Trimming left V 5 bases short and J 1 base short, with 9 bases between. Germline V gene lookup returns CDR1 SQVTM and CDR2 ANQGSEA. The CDR3 is 12 amino acids. CDR3 sequence reads: CSVKKGSYEQYF. The CDR3 nucleotides read TGCAGCGTTAAAAAGGGTTCCTACGAGCAGTACTTC.

This clonotype occurred many times. The chain uses TRBV20-1 and TRBJ2-5; TRBD1 matches at 9 bases. Trimming removed 1 base from V and 5 bases from J; junction bases left unmatched: 8. CDR1 and CDR2 from the germline V gene are DFQATT and SNEGSKA (reference sequence). This CDR3 contains 15 residues. The CDR3 loop is CSARVGTGTRETQYF. The CDR3, as DNA: TGCAGTGCTAGAGTGGGGACAGGGACGCGGGAGACCCAGTACTTC.

This clonotype was recorded at least ten times. The chain carries TRBV12-3 or TRBV12-4 and TRBJ1-6, with a weak D call TRBD1 (6 bases). The V end lost 3 bases, the J end lost 7 bases, and 10 bases lay between the germline ends. The CDR3 length is 14 residues. The CDR3 region has the DNA TGTGCCAGCAGTTTTACAGGGTGGAATTCACCCCTCCACTTT. Protein: CASSFTGWNSPLHF.

The J gene is TRBJ1-1, the V gene TRBV7-2, with D perhaps matching TRBD1 (5 bases). CDR1 and CDR2 from the germline V gene are SGHTA and FQGNSA. The CDR3 runs 14 residues. V dropped 2 bases and J dropped 1 base, with 8 bases sitting between them. DNA for the CDR3: TGTGCCAGCAGCTTAAGACAGCAGAACACTGAAGCTTTCTTT. It codes for CASSLRQQNTEAFF.

This clonotype showed up just a few times. This rearrangement joins TRBV7-8 to TRBJ2-2; 8 nucleotides agree with TRBD1. Germline values: CDR1 SGHVS, CDR2 FQNEAQ. Unmatched junction bases numbered 5, after V lost 2 bases and J lost 0 bases. The CDR3 sequence is 17 residues long. CDR3 in amino acids: CASSLIFRGPNTGELFF. The CDR3 DNA reads TGTGCCAGCAGCTTAATCTTCAGGGGGCCGAACACCGGGGAGCTGTTTTTT.

The sample holds many counts of this clonotype. The J gene is TRBJ2-2, the V gene TRBV28, with D tentatively TRBD1 (6 bases). Per germline, CDR1 MDHEN and CDR2 SYDVKM. CDR3 length: 16 residues. V was trimmed by 6 bases and J by 3 bases, leaving 17 bases between them. CDR3 sequence: CASSPPTGMHTGELFF. CDR3 nucleotide sequence: TGTGCCAGCAGCCCCCCCACAGGGATGCACACCGGGGAGCTGTTTTTT.

There are many counts of this clonotype. The chain is built from TRBV6-6 and TRBJ1-2; TRBD1 might be the D (6 bases). The V gene's germline CDR1 is MNHNY and CDR2 SVGAGI (reference sequence). The CDR3 runs to 13 residues. V lost 0 bases, J lost 4 bases, and 6 bases lay in between. This CDR3 reads CASSYSTGYGYTF. The CDR3 bases are TGTGCCAGCAGTTACTCGACAGGCTATGGCTACACCTTC.

J is TRBJ2-3 and V is TRBV30; D not certain. Germline V CDR1 and CDR2: GTSNPN, SVGIG (reference sequence). This CDR3 is 14 amino acids long. Trimming took off 2 bases at V and 2 bases at J, with 11 bases between the two ends. The CDR3 DNA sequence: TGTGCCTGGAGTTCAGCGAGAACCACAGATACGCAGTATTTT. It translates to CAWSSARTTDTQYF.

This clonotype was seen ten or more times. The CDR3 loop reads CASSVTSGSNNEQFF. The CDR3 nucleotides read TGTGCCAGCAGTGTGACTAGCGGGAGTAACAATGAGCAGTTCTTC. The chain links TRBV28 to TRBJ2-1; 12 positions agree with TRBD2. After removal of 5 bases from V and 5 bases from J, the junction contained 4 bases not matched to a gene. The CDR3 has 15 residues. Germline assignment: CDR1 MDHEN and CDR2 SYDVKM.

In this sample, this clonotype turned up a few times. The V gene is TRBV4-3, the J gene TRBJ1-2; D unresolved. The CDR3 has 19 residues. The ends were cut back, 0 bases at V and 2 bases at J, with 22 bases in the middle. Germline V gene lookup returns CDR1 LGHNA and CDR2 YSLEER. CDR3 sequence (DNA): TGCGCCAGCAGCCAAGATGTGCGCAAGGCCTCCAATAAGAACTATGGCTACACCTTC. Translating it yields CASSQDVRKASNKNYGYTF.

This clonotype was picked up many times. This chain joins TRBV27 and TRBJ1-5; tentatively, D is TRBD1 (5 bases). This CDR3 comprises 15 residues. Trimming stripped 3 bases from V and 0 bases from J, with 9 bases between. The germline V gene has CDR1 MNHEY and CDR2 SMNVEV (reference sequence). The CDR3 DNA sequence: TGTGCCAGCAGTTTTAGGACAACTAGCAATCAGCCCCAGCATTTT. Protein sequence: CASSFRTTSNQPQHF.

This CDR3 is CSARRTSVTGELFF. In DNA form, the CDR3 reads TGCAGTGCTAGAAGGACTAGCGTCACCGGGGAGCTGTTTTTT. This chain connects TRBV20-1 to TRBJ2-2; 9 bases match TRBD2. In germline, CDR1 is DFQATT, CDR2 SNEGSKA (reference sequence). CDR3 size: 14 residues. V shed 2 bases and J 4 bases; nucleotides not matched to a gene: 2.

As concerns this clonotype: Given the absence of the conserved phenylalanine or tryptophan at the CDR3 end, a read error is likely. This chain connects TRBV12-3 or TRBV12-4 to TRBJ2-7; the match to TRBD2 covers 8 bases. Germline trimming cut 3 bases from V and 6 bases from J; bases unmatched to any gene: 4. The CDR3 contains 13 residues. This CDR3 is CASSFAGGGEQYS. CDR3 DNA sequence: TGTGCCAGCAGTTTCGCGGGAGGCGGCGAGCAGTACTCC.

This clonotype is labeled as medium-sized (0.01 to 0.1%). The rearrangement joins TRBV28 to TRBJ2-7; the match to TRBD1 covers 7 bases. Germline values: CDR1 MDHEN, CDR2 SYDVKM. The CDR3 consists of 16 residues. The V gene end was trimmed by 6 bases and the J gene end by 1 base; junction bases not matched to a gene: 12. Here the CDR3 reads CASSPPTGMGSYEQYF. CDR3 DNA sequence: TGTGCCAGCAGCCCTCCGACAGGGATGGGATCCTACGAGCAGTACTTC.

In this sample, this clonotype turned up many times. The CDR3 nucleotides are TGTGCCAGCACCCGAGGGACTAGCGGCTACGAGCAGTACTTC. Translated, it gives CASTRGTSGYEQYF. The V gene is TRBV7-9, the J gene TRBJ2-7, with 11 bases matching TRBD2. The CDR3 sequence is 14 residues long. Germline assignment: CDR1 SEHNR and CDR2 FQNEAQ (reference sequence). With V trimmed by 7 bases and J by 3 bases, 5 bases remained unmatched.

This clonotype was detected a few times. The CDR3 loop reads CASSSPGNYEQYF. The CDR3 DNA sequence: TGTGCCAGCAGTTCCCCAGGGAACTACGAGCAGTACTTC. The J gene is TRBJ2-7, the V gene TRBV28; the D gene is possibly TRBD1 (5 bases). Germline CDR1 MDHEN, CDR2 SYDVKM. V was pared by 4 bases and J by 3 bases, with 10 bases between. The CDR3 covers 13 residues. Supplemented by reference TRBV28 and TRBJ2-7, the full variable domain reads DVKVTQSSRYLVKRTGEKVFLECVQDMDHENMFWYRQDPGLGLRLIYFSYDVKMKEKGDIPEGYSVSREKKERFSLILESASTNQTSMYLCASSSPGNYEQYFGPGTRLTVT.

The chain recombines TRBV12-3 or TRBV12-4 with TRBJ2-5; D gene uncertain. This CDR3 contains 13 residues. Trimming pared 4 bases from V and 6 bases from J, leaving 12 bases between. CDR3 protein: CASSSFGGQTQYF. CDR3 sequence (DNA): TGTGCCAGCAGTTCGTTCGGTGGACAGACCCAGTACTTC.

The rearrangement links TRBV12-3 or TRBV12-4 to TRBJ2-7, with 9 bases identical to TRBD1. The CDR3 loop spans 15 amino acids. The J segment lost 5 bases and the V segment lost 6 bases, leaving 11 bases of the junction unmatched. The CDR3, as DNA: TGTGCCAGCAGGACCGGGACAGGGTGGTTACACGAGCAGTACTTC. It codes for CASRTGTGWLHEQYF.

As to this clonotype: A clone one base away is much larger, so this may be a read error. This chain connects TRBV6-1 to TRBJ1-2; TRBD1 is a possible D gene (5 bases). Germline-derived CDR1 and CDR2 are MNHNS and SASEGT. CDR3 length equals 16 residues. Here the CDR3 reads CASSQTPGRKPYDYTF. As DNA, the CDR3 is TGTGCCAGCAGCCAAACCCCGGGACGGAAGCCCTATGACTACACCTTC.

V gene TRBV19 combines with J gene TRBJ1-1; TRBD1 is a possible D gene (5 bases). V was clipped by 1 base and J by 0 bases, with 12 bases between them. Germline assignment: CDR1 LNHDA and CDR2 SQIVND (reference sequence). The CDR3 consists of 16 residues. As DNA, the CDR3 is TGTGCCAGTAGTATAGGTTCGGGGGTCATGAACACTGAAGCTTTCTTT. Its translation is CASSIGSGVMNTEAFF.